This T cell receptor beta chain was documented in a study of CXCR3-negative and CXCR3-positive naive CD8 T cells. In regard to this clonotype: Antigen specificity is unknown.

All TRB cDNA libraries came from 5' RACE performed with UMI labels. For each CDR3 protein, TCRdb gives one entry from its re-call of the 5' RACE reads, without DNA. The table for this sample gives over 95,000 distinct CDR3 sequences. Germline V lookup: CDR1 MDHEN, CDR2 SYDVKM. The CDR3 contains 12 residues. Points from the study as a whole: Fresh PBMCs served for most assays, and CXCR3 expression fell partially after cryopreservation. More hydrophobic TRB CDR3s were found in CXCR3-positive naive cells than in CXCR3-negative naive cells.

Sample: naive CXCR3+ CD8+ T cells from blood. Sample subset: CD45RO-CCR7+CD27+CD95- naive CD8+ T cells expressing CXCR3 (TNR3+). The V gene is TRBV28, the J gene TRBJ2-7. The origin of this receptor is a human donor in good health. Some clones in this sample may be carry-over from other donors' samples. CDR3 sequence reads: CASSTPSYEQYF.